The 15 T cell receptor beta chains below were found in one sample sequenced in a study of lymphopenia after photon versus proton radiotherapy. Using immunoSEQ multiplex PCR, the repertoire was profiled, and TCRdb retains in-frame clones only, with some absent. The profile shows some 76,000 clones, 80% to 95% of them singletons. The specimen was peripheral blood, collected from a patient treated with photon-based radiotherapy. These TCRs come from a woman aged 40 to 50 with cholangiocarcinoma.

The CDR3 DNA sequence: TGCAGCGTTGAAATGAGCTCCTACGAGCAGTACTTC. Translating it yields CSVEMSSYEQYF. The chain uses TRBV29-1 and TRBJ2-7; D gene unclear. The CDR3 totals 12 residues. The V gene's germline CDR1 is SQVTM and CDR2 ANQGSEA. Between the trimmed V and J ends, which lost 2 bases and 0 bases, there was a span of 5 bases.

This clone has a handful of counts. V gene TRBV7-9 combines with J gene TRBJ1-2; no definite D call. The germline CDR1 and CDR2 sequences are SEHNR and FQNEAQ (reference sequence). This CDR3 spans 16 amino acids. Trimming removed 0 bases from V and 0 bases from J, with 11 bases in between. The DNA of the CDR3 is TGTGCCAGCAGCTTAGCTTCAGGACTAGCTAACTATGGCTACACCTTC. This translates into CASSLASGLANYGYTF.

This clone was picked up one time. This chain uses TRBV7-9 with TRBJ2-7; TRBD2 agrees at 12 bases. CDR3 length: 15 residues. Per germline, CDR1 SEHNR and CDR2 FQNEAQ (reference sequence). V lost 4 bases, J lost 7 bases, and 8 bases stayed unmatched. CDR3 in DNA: TGTGCCAGCAGCTCCCCTAGCGGGAGGGCGGGAGAGCAGTACTTC. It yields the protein CASSSPSGRAGEQYF.

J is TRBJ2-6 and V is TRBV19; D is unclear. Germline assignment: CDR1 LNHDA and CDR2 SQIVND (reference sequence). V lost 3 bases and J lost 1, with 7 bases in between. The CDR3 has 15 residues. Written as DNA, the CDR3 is TGTGCCAGTAGTATCCAAGAGTCTGGGGCCAACGTCCTGACTTTC. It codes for CASSIQESGANVLTF.

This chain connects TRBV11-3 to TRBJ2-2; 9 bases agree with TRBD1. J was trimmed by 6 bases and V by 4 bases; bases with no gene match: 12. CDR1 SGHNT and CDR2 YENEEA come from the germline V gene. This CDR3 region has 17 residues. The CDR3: CASSSGDWTGDPGELFF. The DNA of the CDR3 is TGTGCCAGCAGCTCTGGGGATTGGACAGGGGATCCCGGGGAGCTGTTTTTT.

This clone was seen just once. The CDR3 bases are TGTGCCAGCGACTTTGGGGCTGGGGCCAACGTCCTGACTTTC. Its translation is CASDFGAGANVLTF. The rearrangement joins TRBV5-4 to TRBJ2-6; D unclear. There are 14 residues in the CDR3. V dropped 7 bases and J dropped 2 bases, with 10 bases sitting between them. Germline V lookup: CDR1 SGHNT, CDR2 YYREEE (reference sequence).

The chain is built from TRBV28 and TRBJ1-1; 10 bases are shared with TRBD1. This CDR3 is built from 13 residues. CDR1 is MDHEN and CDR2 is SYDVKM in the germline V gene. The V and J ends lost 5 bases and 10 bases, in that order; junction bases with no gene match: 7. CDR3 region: CASSPRQGAAAFF. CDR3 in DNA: TGTGCCAGCAGTCCCCGACAGGGGGCAGCAGCTTTCTTT.

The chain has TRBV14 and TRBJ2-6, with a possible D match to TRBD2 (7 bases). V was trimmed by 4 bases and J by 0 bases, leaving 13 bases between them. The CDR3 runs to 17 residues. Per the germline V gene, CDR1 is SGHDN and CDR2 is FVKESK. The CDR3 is CASSPRGASSGANVLTF. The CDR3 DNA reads TGTGCCAGCAGCCCTCGGGGGGCCTCCTCTGGGGCCAACGTCCTGACTTTC. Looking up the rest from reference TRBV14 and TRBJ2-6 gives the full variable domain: EAGVTQFPSHSVIEKGQTVTLRCDPISGHDNLYWYRRVMGKEIKFLLHFVKESKQDESGMPNNRFLAERTGGTYSTLKVQPAELEDSGVYFCASSPRGASSGANVLTFGAGSRLTVL.

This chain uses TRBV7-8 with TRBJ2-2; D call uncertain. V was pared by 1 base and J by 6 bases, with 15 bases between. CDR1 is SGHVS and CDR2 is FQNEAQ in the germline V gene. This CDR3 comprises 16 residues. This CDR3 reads CASSLGSGPSPGELFF. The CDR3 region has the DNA TGTGCCAGCAGCTTAGGAAGTGGGCCCTCCCCCGGGGAGCTGTTTTTT.

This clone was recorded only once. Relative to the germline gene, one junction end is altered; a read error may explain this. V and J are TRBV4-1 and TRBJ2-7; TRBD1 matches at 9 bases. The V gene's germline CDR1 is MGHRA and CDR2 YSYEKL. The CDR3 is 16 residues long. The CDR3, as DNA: TGCGCCAGCAGCCAAGATGCCGGGGGGACAGGGAGTCTTAGGAACTTC. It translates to CASSQDAGGTGSLRNF.

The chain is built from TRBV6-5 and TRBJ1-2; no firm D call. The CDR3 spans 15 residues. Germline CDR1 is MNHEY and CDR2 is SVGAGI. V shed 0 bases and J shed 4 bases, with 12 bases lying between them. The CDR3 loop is CASSYSRVSRYGYTF. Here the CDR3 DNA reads TGTGCCAGCAGTTACTCGAGGGTGTCTCGCTATGGCTACACCTTC.

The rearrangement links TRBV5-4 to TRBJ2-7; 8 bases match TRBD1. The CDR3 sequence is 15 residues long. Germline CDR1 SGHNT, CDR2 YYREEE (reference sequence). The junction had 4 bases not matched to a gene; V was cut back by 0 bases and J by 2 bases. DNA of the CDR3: TGTGCCAGCAGCTTGGACAGGGGGATGGCCTACGAGCAGTACTTC. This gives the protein CASSLDRGMAYEQYF. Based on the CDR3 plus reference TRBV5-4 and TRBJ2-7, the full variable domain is ETGVTQSPTHLIKTRGQQVTLRCSSQSGHNTVSWYQQALGQGPQFIFQYYREEENGRGNFPPRFSGLQFPNYSSELNVNALELDDSALYLCASSLDRGMAYEQYFGPGTRLTVT.

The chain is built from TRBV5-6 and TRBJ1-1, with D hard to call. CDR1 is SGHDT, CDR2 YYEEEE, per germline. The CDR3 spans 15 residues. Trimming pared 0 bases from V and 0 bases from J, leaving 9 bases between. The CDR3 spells CASSLADLLNTEAFF. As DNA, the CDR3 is TGTGCCAGCAGCTTGGCCGATCTACTGAACACTGAAGCTTTCTTT.

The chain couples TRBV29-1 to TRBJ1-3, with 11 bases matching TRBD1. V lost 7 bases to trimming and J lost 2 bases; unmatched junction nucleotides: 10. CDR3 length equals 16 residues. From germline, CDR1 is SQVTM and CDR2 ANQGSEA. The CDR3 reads CSAGQGAIVAGNTIYF. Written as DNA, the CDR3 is TGCAGCGCAGGACAGGGGGCAATAGTAGCTGGAAACACCATATATTTT.

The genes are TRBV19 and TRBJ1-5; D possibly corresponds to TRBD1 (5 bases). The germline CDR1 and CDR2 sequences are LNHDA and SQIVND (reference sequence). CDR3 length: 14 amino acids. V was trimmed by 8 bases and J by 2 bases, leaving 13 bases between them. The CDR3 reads CASRPGGGNQPQHF. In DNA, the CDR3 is TGTGCCAGTCGACCGGGGGGGGGCAATCAGCCCCAGCATTTT.